These T cell receptor beta chains were read from a single sample in a study of shared clonotypes between healthy human individuals. TCRdb's table, derived via immunoSEQ multiplex PCR, lists solely in-frame clones and lacks some. The table shows about 2 million clones, with over 85% occurring only once. The sample was naive CD8+ T cells sorted from blood. The receptors come from a man aged 18 to 29 in good health. CDR3s include the opening cysteine and the closing phenylalanine or tryptophan. The D gene is left open where the match is weak. The size field is filled for only some rows; it gives once, few, many or a size class.

clone_size	d_call	v_call	cdr3_length	j_call	cdr3_nt	cdr3_aa
-	TRBD2	TRBV7-9	19	TRBJ2-3	TGTGCCAGCAGCTCCTCCGGGACTAGCGGGGGGGATAAAGCAGATACGCAGTATTTT	CASSSSGTSGGDKADTQYF
-	TRBD1	TRBV28	14	TRBJ1-2	TGTGCCAGCAAAACCATCGGACAGGAATATGGCTACACCTTC	CASKTIGQEYGYTF
-	-	TRBV2	14	TRBJ1-3	TGTGCCAGCAGTGCGGCGAATACTGGAAACACCATATATTTT	CASSAANTGNTIYF
-	-	TRBV5-4	14	TRBJ2-7	TGTGCCAGCAGACTACAGGGCGGAGGCTACGAGCAGTACTTC	CASRLQGGGYEQYF
-	-	TRBV11-2	15	TRBJ2-7	TGTGCCAGCAGCTCCGGGACAAGTCTCTCCTACGAGCAGTACTTC	CASSSGTSLSYEQYF
-	-	TRBV13	14	TRBJ2-7	TGTGCCAGCAGCCCGCCGGGGCTAGTGGACGAGCAGTACTTC	CASSPPGLVDEQYF
-	-	TRBV14	16	TRBJ1-1	TGTGCCAGCAGCCCGAGTTGGGGTGCTCTGAACACTGAAGCTTTCTTT	CASSPSWGALNTEAFF
-	-	TRBV7-9	14	TRBJ1-2	TGTGCCAGCAGCCTTACAGAGTCTTACTATGGCTACACCTTC	CASSLTESYYGYTF
-	-	TRBV6-6	11	TRBJ1-2	TGTGCCAGCGACAAGGGGAATGGCTACACCTTC	CASDKGNGYTF
-	-	TRBV9	17	TRBJ1-4	TGTGCCAGCAGCGTAGGAGCAGGGTCTGCAACTAATGAAAAACTGTTTTTT	CASSVGAGSATNEKLFF
-	TRBD1	TRBV9	16	TRBJ2-7	TGTGCCAGCAGCGTAGCCGGGACAGGGTTGGTTTACGAGCAGTACTTC	CASSVAGTGLVYEQYF
-	TRBD2	TRBV4-3	17	TRBJ2-3	TGCGCCAGCAGCCAAGATGGGGGCGGGAGGGACACAGATACGCAGTATTTT	CASSQDGGGRDTDTQYF
-	-	TRBV19	13	TRBJ2-7	TGTGCCAGTAGTGAGGGGTTGTCCTACGAGCAGTACTTC	CASSEGLSYEQYF
once	-	TRBV6-1	12	TRBJ2-3	TGTGCCAGCAGTGAAGGAATAGATACGCAGTATTTT	CASSEGIDTQYF
-	-	TRBV4-3	17	TRBJ2-3	TGCGCCAGCAGCCAAAGCTTGGAGGCAGCCTCCCCGGATACGCAGTATTTT	CASSQSLEAASPDTQYF
-	-	TRBV14	13	TRBJ2-1	TGTGCCAGCAGCCAAGATGAGGGTGATGAGCAGTTCTTC	CASSQDEGDEQFF
-	-	TRBV21-1	17	TRBJ2-7	TGTGCCAGCAGCAAATGGGGGGGAAAGGCCTTGAGGCGCGAGCAGTACTTC	CASSKWGGKALRREQYF
-	TRBD2	TRBV19	17	TRBJ2-7	TGTGCCAGTAGTATACAATACCATAGCGGGAGAATCGACGAGCAGTACTTC	CASSIQYHSGRIDEQYF
-	-	TRBV19	15	TRBJ2-3	TGTGCCAGTAGAATGGGGCAGACTAAATCAGATACGCAGTATTTT	CASRMGQTKSDTQYF
-	TRBD2	TRBV11-2	19	TRBJ2-7	TGTGCCAGCAGCCTGGACGGACTAGCGGTAGACCATGGATCCTACGAGCAGTACTTC	CASSLDGLAVDHGSYEQYF
-	-	TRBV2	10	TRBJ2-7	TGTGCCAGCAGTGGTACAGAGCAGTACTTC	CASSGTEQYF
-	TRBD2	TRBV27	17	TRBJ2-2	TGTGCCAGCAGCCATCAGTGGACTAGCGGGAACACCGGGGAGCTGTTTTTT	CASSHQWTSGNTGELFF
-	-	TRBV7-9	16	TRBJ1-2	TGTGCCAGCAGCTTAGTTAATCAACAGGACCTATATGGCTACACCTTC	CASSLVNQQDLYGYTF
-	-	TRBV7-9	15	TRBJ2-5	TGTGCCAGCAGCCAAGGGCCAGGGCCTCAAGAGACCCAGTACTTC	CASSQGPGPQETQYF
-	TRBD1	TRBV5-1	14	TRBJ2-5	TGCGCCAGCAGCCAGGACAGGGCCCAAGACACCCAGTACTTC	CASSQDRAQDTQYF
few	-	TRBV28	16	TRBJ2-7	TGTGCCAGCAGTTTAAGGCGGGCTAAAAGCTCCTACGAGCAGTACTTC	CASSLRRAKSSYEQYF
once	-	TRBV7-2	15	TRBJ2-7	TGTGCCAGCAGCTTAGACAGCGCTAGCTCCTACGAGCAGTACTTC	CASSLDSASSYEQYF
-	-	TRBV7-9	14	TRBJ2-5	TGTGCCAGCAGCCTGCCTACTAGCTTCGAGACCCAGTACTTC	CASSLPTSFETQYF
once	TRBD2	TRBV13	16	TRBJ2-1	TGTGCCAGCAGCTTAGTAAGGCGGGGGGGCCGTTATGAGCAGTTCTTC	CASSLVRRGGRYEQFF
-	-	TRBV19	15	TRBJ2-1	TGTGCCAGTAGTATAGACAGAAGCTCCTACAATGAGCAGTTCTTC	CASSIDRSSYNEQFF
few	-	TRBV12-5	11	TRBJ2-5	TGTGCTAGTGCCGTAAAAGAGACCCAGTACTTC	CASAVKETQYF
once	-	TRBV5-1	12	TRBJ2-3	TGCGCCAGCAGCTGGACTACAGATACGCAGTATTTT	CASSWTTDTQYF
-	TRBD1	TRBV10-3	14	TRBJ2-7	TGTGCCATCAGTGTGGACAGGCAGTCCTACGAGCAGTACTTC	CAISVDRQSYEQYF
-	-	TRBV10-1	15	TRBJ2-5	TGCGCCAGCAGTGAGTCGTACAGGGGGGGAGAGACCCAGTACTTC	CASSESYRGGETQYF
-	TRBD2	TRBV4-1	14	TRBJ2-1	TGCGCCAGCAGCCAAGGACCGGCGGGAGATGAGCAGTTCTTC	CASSQGPAGDEQFF
-	-	TRBV5-8	17	TRBJ1-6	TGTGCCAGCAGCTTGATCACAGACAACTCCTATAATTCACCCCTCCACTTT	CASSLITDNSYNSPLHF
-	TRBD1	TRBV6-1	13	TRBJ2-7	TGTGCCAGCAGGCCCGGGACAGGGGACGAGCAGTACTTC	CASRPGTGDEQYF
-	-	TRBV27	14	TRBJ2-7	TGTGCCAGCATGATCGGGCAGGGGAAAGGCGAGCAGTACTTC	CASMIGQGKGEQYF
-	-	TRBV27	16	TRBJ2-5	TGTGCCAGCAGTTTTTTCCCTGGATCCGGCCAAGAGACCCAGTACTTC	CASSFFPGSGQETQYF
-	TRBD2	TRBV10-3	20	TRBJ2-7	TGTGCCATCAGTGATCCCTTGGGCGCGCGGGAGGCCCTCCGAGCCTACGAGCAGTACTTC	CAISDPLGAREALRAYEQYF
-	TRBD1	TRBV11-1	19	TRBJ1-1	TGTGCCAGCAGCTTCCCCAGGGGGCAGGGAGGTTGCGCGAACACTGAAGCTTTCTTT	CASSFPRGQGGCANTEAFF
-	-	TRBV5-8	14	TRBJ1-1	TGTGCCAGCAGCAGGACCCTGCTGATCCCTGAAGCTTTCTTT	CASSRTLLIPEAFF
-	-	TRBV6-5	14	TRBJ2-2	TGTGCCAGCAGTTACAAATTTGGGGGTTGGGAGCTGTTTTTT	CASSYKFGGWELFF
-	-	TRBV11-2	15	TRBJ2-1	TGTGCCAGCAGTTCAGGGGCGGGGTCCTACAATGAGCAGTTCTTC	CASSSGAGSYNEQFF
-	-	TRBV7-9	13	TRBJ2-1	TGTGCCAGCAGCGACGGAGGGCCGAATGAGCAGTTCTTC	CASSDGGPNEQFF
-	-	TRBV6-5	13	TRBJ1-5	TGTGCCAGCAGTGATTATGGGGATCAGCCCCAGCATTTT	CASSDYGDQPQHF
-	TRBD2	TRBV6-5	15	TRBJ2-3	TGTGCCAGCAGTTACTCGTGGGGGGAGGGGGATACGCAGTATTTT	CASSYSWGEGDTQYF